A selection of T cell receptor beta chains follows, all from one sample in a study of T cell repertoires in cytomegalovirus infection. These receptors have no known antigen. MiXCR was run by TCRdb on the reads, yielding one entry per CDR3 protein. The repertoire holds about 470,000 distinct CDR3 sequences, under 45% seen once, with about two fifths in the top ten. The starting material was cultured PBMCs, obtained from culture after CMV antigen stimulation. Receptor source: a human donor in good health (CMV status not recorded). Some clones in this sample may be carry-over from other donors' samples. Both conserved end residues are part of each CDR3. The D gene is left open where the match is weak. Rows give clone size only sometimes, using once, few, many, or a class for an expanded clone.

TRBJ2-3,TRBV10-2,TRBD2,few,CASSEGLVAGLGDTQYF,TGCGCCAGCAGTGAGGGGTTGGTAGCGGGGTTGGGAGATACGCAGTATTTT
TRBJ1-2,TRBV19,.,.,CASSAGWGGTYGYTF,TGTGCCAGTAGTGCCGGTTGGGGGGGAACCTATGGCTACACCTTC
TRBJ2-7,TRBV7-2,TRBD1,.,CASSPGPGQGSYEQYF,TGTGCCAGCAGCCCGGGCCCCGGACAGGGGTCCTACGAGCAGTACTTC
TRBJ1-1,TRBV10-3,.,.,CAISQGPRTGAFF,TGTGCCATCAGCCAGGGTCCCCGGACGGGGGCTTTCTTT
TRBJ1-1,TRBV5-1,.,.,CASSFPGNTEAFF,TGCGCCAGCAGCTTCCCGGGGAACACTGAAGCTTTCTTT
TRBJ2-7,TRBV7-2,TRBD2,few,CASSLGGLAGANEQYF,TGTGCCAGCAGCTTAGGGGGACTAGCGGGAGCCAACGAGCAGTACTTC
TRBJ1-2,TRBV19,.,.,CASSILGQNYGYTF,TGTGCCAGTAGTATATTGGGGCAGAACTATGGCTACACCTTC
TRBJ1-1,TRBV6-4,.,once,CASSASGMNTEAFF,TGTGCCAGCAGTGCCTCGGGGATGAACACTGAAGCTTTCTTT
TRBJ1-2,TRBV4-1,TRBD1,.,CASSQVGTGTIYGYTF,TGCGCCAGCAGCCAAGTCGGGACAGGGACGATCTATGGCTACACCTTC
TRBJ2-7,TRBV7-2,TRBD1,few,CASSSGQGSSGYEQYF,TGTGCCAGCAGCTCCGGACAGGGGTCTTCAGGCTACGAGCAGTACTTC
TRBJ2-7,TRBV11-2,TRBD1,.,CASSSTGGRHEQYF,TGTGCCAGCAGCTCGACAGGGGGGAGGCACGAGCAGTACTTC
TRBJ1-5,TRBV7-2,TRBD1,.,CASSLAGTDSLVHF,TGTGCCAGCAGCTTAGCGGGGACAGACTCTTTAGTCCATTTT
TRBJ2-7,TRBV7-2,.,many,CASSPSGNSYEQYF,TGTGCCAGCAGCCCCTCCGGGAACTCCTACGAGCAGTACTTC
TRBJ1-1,TRBV6-1,.,.,CASNVGRNTEAFF,TGTGCCAGCAACGTAGGGAGGAACACTGAAGCTTTCTTT
TRBJ1-1,TRBV20-1,.,.,CSASVPWGMNTEAFF,TGCAGTGCTAGCGTACCCTGGGGCATGAACACTGAAGCTTTCTTT
TRBJ2-5,TRBV7-9,TRBD2,.,CASTGGQETQYF,TGTGCCAGCACGGGGGGACAAGAGACCCAGTACTTC
TRBJ2-3,TRBV7-6,.,.,CASSLVSRNTDTQYF,TGTGCCAGCAGCTTAGTCTCGCGGAACACAGATACGCAGTATTTT
TRBJ1-5,TRBV5-1,.,.,CASSLGVDGGLQPQHF,TGCGCCAGCAGCTTGGGGGTTGACGGCGGGCTTCAGCCCCAGCATTTT
TRBJ2-7,TRBV7-2,TRBD2,.,CASSLRGGGLAGAYEQYF,TGTGCCAGCAGCTTAAGGGGGGGGGGACTAGCGGGAGCGTACGAGCAGTACTTC